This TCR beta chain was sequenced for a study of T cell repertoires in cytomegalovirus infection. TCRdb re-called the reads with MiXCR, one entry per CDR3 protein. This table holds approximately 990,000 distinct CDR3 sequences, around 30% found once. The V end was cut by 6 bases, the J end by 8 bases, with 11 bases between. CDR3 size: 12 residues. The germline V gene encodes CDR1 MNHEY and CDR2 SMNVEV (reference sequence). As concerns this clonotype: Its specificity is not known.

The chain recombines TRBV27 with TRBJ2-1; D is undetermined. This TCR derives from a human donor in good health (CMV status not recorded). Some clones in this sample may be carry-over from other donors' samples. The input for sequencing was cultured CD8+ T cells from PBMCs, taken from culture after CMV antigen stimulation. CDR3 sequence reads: CASRAPWDEQFF. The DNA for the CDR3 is TGTGCCAGCAGGGCCCCTTGGGATGAGCAGTTCTTC.